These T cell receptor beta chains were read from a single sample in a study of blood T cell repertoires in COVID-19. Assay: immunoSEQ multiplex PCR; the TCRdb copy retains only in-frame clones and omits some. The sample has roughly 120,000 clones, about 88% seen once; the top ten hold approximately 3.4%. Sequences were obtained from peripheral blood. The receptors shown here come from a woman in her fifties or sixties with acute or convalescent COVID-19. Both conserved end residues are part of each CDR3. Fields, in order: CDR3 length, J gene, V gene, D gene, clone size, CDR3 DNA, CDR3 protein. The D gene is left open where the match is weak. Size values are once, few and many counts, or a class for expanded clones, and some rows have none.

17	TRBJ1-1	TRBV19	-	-	TGTGCCAGTAGTATCCAACCGGGCTCCACGGTGGGAGCTGAAGCTTTCTTT	CASSIQPGSTVGAEAFF
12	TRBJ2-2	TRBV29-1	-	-	TGCAGCGTGCAGTTCCTCACCGGGGAGCTGTTTTTT	CSVQFLTGELFF
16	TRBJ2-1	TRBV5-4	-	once	TGTGCCAGCAGCAGACCTGGGCGGGGAAACTACAATGAGCAGTTCTTC	CASSRPGRGNYNEQFF
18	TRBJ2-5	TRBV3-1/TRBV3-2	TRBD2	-	TGTGCCAGCAGCCAAGATCGGTGGCTAGCGGGTGGGGGGGAGACCCAGTACTTC	CASSQDRWLAGGGETQYF
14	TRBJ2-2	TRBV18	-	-	TGTGCCAGCTCACTTCCTTCGAACACCGGGGAGCTGTTTTTT	CASSLPSNTGELFF
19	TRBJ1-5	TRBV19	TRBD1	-	TGTGCCAGTAGTATAGCGAGGGGACAGGGGGCAAGGAGCAATCAGCCCCAGCATTTT	CASSIARGQGARSNQPQHF
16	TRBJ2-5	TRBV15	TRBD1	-	TGTGCCACCAGCAGAGATTTCAGGGGGCTCCAAGAGACCCAGTACTTC	CATSRDFRGLQETQYF
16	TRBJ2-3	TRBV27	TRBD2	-	TGTGCCAGCAGTTTATCGGCAGCGGGGCTCACAGATACGCAGTATTTT	CASSLSAAGLTDTQYF
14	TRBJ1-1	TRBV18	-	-	TGTGCCAGCTCAGGGGACATTGGTCGAGGTGAAGCTTTCTTT	CASSGDIGRGEAFF
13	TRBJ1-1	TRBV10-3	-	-	TGTGCCATCACCGGACAGATGAACACTGAAGCTTTCTTT	CAITGQMNTEAFF
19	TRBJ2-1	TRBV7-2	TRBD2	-	TGTGCCAGCAGCCCACCGGGACTAGCGGGAGGGGGCTCCTACAATGAGCAGTTCTTC	CASSPPGLAGGGSYNEQFF
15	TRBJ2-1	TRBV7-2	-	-	TGTGCCAGCAGCCATCAGGCCCCCCAAAGGAATGAGCAGTTCTTC	CASSHQAPQRNEQFF
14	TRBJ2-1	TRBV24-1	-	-	TGTGCCACCAGTGGGGGCTGGAGAAACAATGAGCAGTTCTTC	CATSGGWRNNEQFF
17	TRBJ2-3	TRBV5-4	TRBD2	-	TGTGCCAGCAGCCGGGGGGGGCTAGCGGGAGTATCGTATACGCAGTATTTT	CASSRGGLAGVSYTQYF
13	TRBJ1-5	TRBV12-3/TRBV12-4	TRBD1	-	TGTGCCAGCAGGGGGACAGGCGGTCAGCCCCAGCATTTT	CASRGTGGQPQHF
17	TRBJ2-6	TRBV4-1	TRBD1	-	TGCGCCAGCAGGGACCGGGACAGGGCTCCTGGGGCCAACGTCCTGACTTTC	CASRDRDRAPGANVLTF
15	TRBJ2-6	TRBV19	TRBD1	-	TGTGCCAGTAGTGCCCAGGGGGCCGGGGCCAACGTCCTGACTTTC	CASSAQGAGANVLTF
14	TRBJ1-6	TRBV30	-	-	TGTGCCTGGAGGAGCAGCGGGTATAATTCACCCCTCCACTTT	CAWRSSGYNSPLHF
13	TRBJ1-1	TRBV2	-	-	TGTGCCAGCAGTGCAGGGTGGAGCACTGAAGCTTTCTTT	CASSAGWSTEAFF
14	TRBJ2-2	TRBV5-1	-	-	TGCGCCAGCAGCCTTTCGCGGAACACCGGGGAGCTGTTTTTT	CASSLSRNTGELFF
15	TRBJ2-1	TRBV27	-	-	TGTGCCAGCGGCAAGCTAGCGTCTTCCTACAATGAGCAGTTCTTC	CASGKLASSYNEQFF
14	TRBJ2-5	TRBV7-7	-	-	TGTGCCAGCAGTTTTGCAGGGGCAGGGGAGACCCAGTACTTC	CASSFAGAGETQYF
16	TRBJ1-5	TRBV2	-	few	TGTGCCAGCAGTACGGAGGGTAGGGGAGTATGGCAGCCCCAGCATTTT	CASSTEGRGVWQPQHF
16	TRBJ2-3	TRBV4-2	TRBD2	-	TGTGCCAGCAGCCACGGGACTAGCGGGAGATCAGATACGCAGTATTTT	CASSHGTSGRSDTQYF